Listed below are T cell receptor beta chains from one sample, sequenced in a study of cytomegalovirus exposure and HLA in healthy donors. The protocol was immunoSEQ multiplex PCR, while the TCRdb copy is restricted to in-frame clones and leaves out a portion. The sample table includes tens of thousands of clones. The sequencing sample was made of PBMCs. These receptors were obtained from a man aged 40-50 years in good health and CMV-seronegative. Each CDR3 is given with its conserved first and last residue. D genes are given only for firm matches. Clone size is shown for a subset of rows, as once, few, many or a class of expanded clone.

V,D,J,size,CDR3,DNA
TRBV4-1,-,TRBJ2-5,-,CASSQVPGQQETQYF,TGCGCCAGCAGCCAAGTACCGGGACAACAAGAGACCCAGTACTTC
TRBV6-6,-,TRBJ2-7,-,CASSYVAEQYF,TGTGCCAGCAGTTACGTAGCCGAGCAGTACTTC
TRBV5-4,TRBD1,TRBJ2-4,-,CASSLKGTGGTKNIQYF,TGTGCCAGCAGCTTGAAAGGGACAGGGGGCACTAAAAACATTCAGTACTTC
TRBV27,TRBD1,TRBJ1-1,-,CASRTTLDRGGNTEAFF,TGTGCCAGCAGAACCACCTTGGACAGGGGGGGGAACACTGAAGCTTTCTTT
TRBV4-1,TRBD2,TRBJ2-1,-,CASSQWSSGYNEQFF,TGCGCCAGCAGCCAGTGGTCTAGCGGGTACAATGAGCAGTTCTTC
TRBV5-4,-,TRBJ1-3,-,CASSFSSGNTIYF,TGTGCCAGCAGCTTTTCTTCTGGAAACACCATATATTTT
TRBV6-4,TRBD2,TRBJ2-1,large,CASSDSRGGYNEQFF,TGTGCCAGCAGTGACTCGCGGGGGGGCTACAATGAGCAGTTCTTC
TRBV7-8,TRBD1,TRBJ1-4,-,CASSTRTGLGEKLFF,TGTGCCAGCAGCACCCGGACAGGGCTTGGTGAAAAACTGTTTTTT
TRBV7-9,TRBD1,TRBJ2-3,-,CAIVTGGVNTQYF,TGTGCCATCGTGACAGGGGGCGTAAATACGCAGTATTTT
TRBV30,TRBD1,TRBJ1-2,medium-sized,CAWSVQGFGGYTF,TGTGCCTGGAGCGTACAGGGGTTCGGTGGCTACACCTTC
TRBV10-3,-,TRBJ1-2,-,CAISDSRAGYGYTF,TGTGCCATCAGTGATTCCAGGGCGGGATATGGCTACACCTTC
TRBV18,-,TRBJ1-1,-,CASSGGRNTEAFF,TGTGCCAGCTCGGGGGGGAGGAACACTGAAGCTTTCTTT
TRBV28,-,TRBJ2-5,-,CASSSPPFRETQYF,TGTGCCAGCAGCTCACCGCCTTTCAGGGAGACCCAGTACTTC
TRBV6-1,-,TRBJ1-2,-,CASSPPGGGYTF,TGTGCCAGCAGTCCTCCCGGGGGGGGCTACACCTTC
TRBV7-2,TRBD2,TRBJ2-3,-,CASSSGLAGGGTDTQYF,TGTGCCAGCAGCTCGGGACTAGCGGGGGGGGGCACAGATACGCAGTATTTT
TRBV7-6,TRBD1,TRBJ1-1,-,CASSHPGGLNTEAFF,TGTGCCAGCAGCCATCCAGGGGGCCTAAACACTGAAGCTTTCTTT
TRBV6-5,TRBD2,TRBJ2-2,-,CASRGAGKNTGELFF,TGTGCCAGCAGAGGAGCGGGGAAGAACACCGGGGAGCTGTTTTTT
TRBV5-4,-,TRBJ2-5,-,CASSLTGEQYF,TGTGCCAGCAGCTTGACGGGGGAGCAGTACTTC
TRBV6-1,-,TRBJ1-6,-,CAYALHPLDNSPLHF,TGTGCCTACGCTCTGCATCCACTCGATAATTCACCCCTCCACTTT
TRBV5-6,-,TRBJ1-2,-,CASGLQGPYGYTF,TGTGCCAGCGGACTCCAGGGGCCTTATGGCTACACCTTC